This T cell receptor beta chain was recovered during a study of shared T cell receptors in the human thymus. This CDR3 has 17 residues. TCRdb's copy holds only in-frame clones and misses some; the assay was immunoSEQ multiplex PCR. The sample contains hundreds of thousands of clones, about four fifths of which appear only once. These data also formed part of another study, on human thymus T cells.

The sequenced material came from thymocytes. The sequence was obtained from a boy under three years old with a congenital heart defect. This sequence joins TRBV21-1 and TRBJ1-4. TRBV21-1 is deemed a pseudogene. In DNA, the CDR3 is TGTGCCAGCAGCAAAGATCGCCAGGGACGGGGGAATGAAAAACTGTTTTTT. Its translation: CASSKDRQGRGNEKLFF.